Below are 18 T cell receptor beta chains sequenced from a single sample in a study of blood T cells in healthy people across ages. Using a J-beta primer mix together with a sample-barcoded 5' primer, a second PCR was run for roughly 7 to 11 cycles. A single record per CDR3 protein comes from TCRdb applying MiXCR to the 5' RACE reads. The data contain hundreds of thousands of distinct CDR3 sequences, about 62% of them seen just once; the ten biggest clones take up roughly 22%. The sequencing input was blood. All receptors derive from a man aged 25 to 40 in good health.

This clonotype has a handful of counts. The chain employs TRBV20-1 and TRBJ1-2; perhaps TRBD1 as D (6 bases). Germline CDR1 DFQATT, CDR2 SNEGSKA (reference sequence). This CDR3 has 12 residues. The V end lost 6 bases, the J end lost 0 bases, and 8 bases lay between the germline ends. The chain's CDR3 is CSARDTNYGYTF. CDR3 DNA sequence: TGCAGTGCCCGGGACACTAACTATGGCTACACCTTC.

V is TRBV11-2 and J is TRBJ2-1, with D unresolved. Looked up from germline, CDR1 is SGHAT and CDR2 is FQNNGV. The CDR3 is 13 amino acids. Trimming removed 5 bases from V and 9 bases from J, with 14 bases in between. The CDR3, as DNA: TGTGCCAGCAGCCTAAAAGGGTTTCTTGAGCAGTTCTTC. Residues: CASSLKGFLEQFF.

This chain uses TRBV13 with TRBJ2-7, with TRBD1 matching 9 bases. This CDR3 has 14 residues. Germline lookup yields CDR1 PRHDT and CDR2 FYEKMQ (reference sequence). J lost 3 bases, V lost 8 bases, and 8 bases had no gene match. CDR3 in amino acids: CASAQTGGSYEQYF. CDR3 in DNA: TGTGCCAGCGCACAGACAGGGGGAAGCTACGAGCAGTACTTC.

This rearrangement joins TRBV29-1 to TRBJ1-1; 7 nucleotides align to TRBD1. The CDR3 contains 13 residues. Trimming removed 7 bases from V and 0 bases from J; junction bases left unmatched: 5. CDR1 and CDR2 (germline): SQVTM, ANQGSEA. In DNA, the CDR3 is TGCAGCGGTTGGACAGGCTTGAACACTGAAGCTTTCTTT. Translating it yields CSGWTGLNTEAFF. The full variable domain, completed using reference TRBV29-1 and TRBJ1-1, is SAVISQKPSRDICQRGTSLTIQCQVDSQVTMMFWYRQQPGQSLTLIATANQGSEATYESGFVIDKFPISRPNLTFSTLTVSNMSPEDSSIYLCSGWTGLNTEAFFGQGTRLTVV.

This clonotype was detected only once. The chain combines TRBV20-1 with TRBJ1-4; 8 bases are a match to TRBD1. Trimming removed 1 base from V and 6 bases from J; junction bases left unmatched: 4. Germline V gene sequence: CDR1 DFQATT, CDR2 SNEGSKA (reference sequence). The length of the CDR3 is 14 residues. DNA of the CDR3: TGCAGTGCTAGAGCTATGACAGGGGATGAAAAACTGTTTTTT. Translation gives CSARAMTGDEKLFF.

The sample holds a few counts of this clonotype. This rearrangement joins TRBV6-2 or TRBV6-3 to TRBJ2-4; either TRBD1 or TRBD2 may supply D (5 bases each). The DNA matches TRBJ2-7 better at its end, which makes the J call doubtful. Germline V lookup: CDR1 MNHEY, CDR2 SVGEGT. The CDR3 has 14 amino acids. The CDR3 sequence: CASSYGTATYEQYF. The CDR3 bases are TGTGCCAGCAGTTACGGGACGGCGACCTACGAGCAGTACTTC.

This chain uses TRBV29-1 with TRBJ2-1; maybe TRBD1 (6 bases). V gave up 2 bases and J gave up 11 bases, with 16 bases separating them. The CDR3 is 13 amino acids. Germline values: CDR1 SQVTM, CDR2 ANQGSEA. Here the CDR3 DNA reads TGCAGCGTTGAAAGCGCAGGAGACAGGAAGCAGTTCTTC. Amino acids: CSVESAGDRKQFF.

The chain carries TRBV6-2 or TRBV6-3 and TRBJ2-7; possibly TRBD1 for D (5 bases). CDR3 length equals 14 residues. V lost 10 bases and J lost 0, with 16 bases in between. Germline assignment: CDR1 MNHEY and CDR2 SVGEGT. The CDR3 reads CAIKFGASSYEQYF. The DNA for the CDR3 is TGTGCCATAAAGTTTGGGGCCAGCTCCTACGAGCAGTACTTC.

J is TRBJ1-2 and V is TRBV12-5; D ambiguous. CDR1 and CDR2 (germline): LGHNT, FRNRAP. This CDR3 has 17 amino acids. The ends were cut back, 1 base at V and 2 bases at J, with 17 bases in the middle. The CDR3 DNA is TGTGCTAGTGGTTTGGCACGCCAGAAACTGGACAACTATGGCTACACCTTC. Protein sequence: CASGLARQKLDNYGYTF.

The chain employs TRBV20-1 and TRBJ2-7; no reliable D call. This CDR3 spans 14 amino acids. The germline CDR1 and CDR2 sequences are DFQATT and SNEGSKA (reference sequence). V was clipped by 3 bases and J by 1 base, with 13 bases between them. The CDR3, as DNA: TGCAGTGCTAGTGACTCCAAAAGGTCCTACGAGCAGTACTTC. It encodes CSASDSKRSYEQYF.

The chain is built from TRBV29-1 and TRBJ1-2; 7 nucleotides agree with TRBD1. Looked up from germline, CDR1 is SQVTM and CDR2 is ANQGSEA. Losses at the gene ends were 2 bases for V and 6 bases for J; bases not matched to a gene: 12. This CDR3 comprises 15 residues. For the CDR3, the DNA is TGCAGCGTTGAAAATCCGGGACAGCGAGTCAATGGCTACACCTTC. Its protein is CSVENPGQRVNGYTF. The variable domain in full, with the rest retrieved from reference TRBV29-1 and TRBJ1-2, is SAVISQKPSRDICQRGTSLTIQCQVDSQVTMMFWYRQQPGQSLTLIATANQGSEATYESGFVIDKFPISRPNLTFSTLTVSNMSPEDSSIYLCSVENPGQRVNGYTFGSGTRLTVV.

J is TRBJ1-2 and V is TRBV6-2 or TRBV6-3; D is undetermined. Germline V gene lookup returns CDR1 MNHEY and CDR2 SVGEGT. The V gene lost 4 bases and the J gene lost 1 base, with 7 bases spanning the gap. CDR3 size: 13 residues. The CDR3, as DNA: TGTGCCAGCAGTTGGGTTAATAACTATGGCTACACCTTC. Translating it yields CASSWVNNYGYTF.

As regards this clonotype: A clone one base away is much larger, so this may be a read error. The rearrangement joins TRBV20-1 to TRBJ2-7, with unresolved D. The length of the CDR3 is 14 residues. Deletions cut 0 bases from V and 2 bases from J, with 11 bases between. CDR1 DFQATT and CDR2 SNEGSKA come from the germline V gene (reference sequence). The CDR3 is CSARDRLLAYEQYF. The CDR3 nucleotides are TGCAGTGCTAGAGATCGCCTACTCGCCTACGAGCAGTACTTC.

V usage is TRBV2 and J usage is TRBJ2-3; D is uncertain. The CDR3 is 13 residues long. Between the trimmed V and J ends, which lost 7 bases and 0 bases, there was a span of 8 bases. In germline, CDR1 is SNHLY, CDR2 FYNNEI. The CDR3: CASILPSTDTQYF. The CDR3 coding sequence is TGTGCCAGCATCCTACCTAGCACAGATACGCAGTATTTT. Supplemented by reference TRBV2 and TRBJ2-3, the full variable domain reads EPEVTQTPSHQVTQMGQEVILRCVPISNHLYFYWYRQILGQKVEFLVSFYNNEISEKSEIFDDQFSVERPDGSNFTLKIRSTKLEDSAMYFCASILPSTDTQYFGPGTRLTVL.

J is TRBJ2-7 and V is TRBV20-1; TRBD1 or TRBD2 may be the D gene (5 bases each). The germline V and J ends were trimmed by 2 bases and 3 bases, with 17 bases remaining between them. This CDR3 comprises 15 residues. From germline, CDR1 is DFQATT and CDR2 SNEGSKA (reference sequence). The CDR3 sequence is CSARQGLRGNYEQYF. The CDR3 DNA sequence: TGCAGTGCTAGACAGGGCTTGAGGGGCAACTACGAGCAGTACTTC.

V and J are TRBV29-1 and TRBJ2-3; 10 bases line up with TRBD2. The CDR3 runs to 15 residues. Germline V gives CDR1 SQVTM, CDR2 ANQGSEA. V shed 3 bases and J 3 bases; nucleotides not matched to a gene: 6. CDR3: CSVELPSGSTDTQYF. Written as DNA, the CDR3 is TGCAGCGTTGAGTTACCTAGCGGGAGTACAGATACGCAGTATTTT.

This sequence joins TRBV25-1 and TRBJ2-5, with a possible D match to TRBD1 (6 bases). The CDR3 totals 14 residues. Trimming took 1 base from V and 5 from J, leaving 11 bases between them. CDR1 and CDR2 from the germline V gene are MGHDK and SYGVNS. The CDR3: CASSEFRGRETQYF. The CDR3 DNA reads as TGTGCCAGCAGTGAATTCAGGGGCAGGGAGACCCAGTACTTC.

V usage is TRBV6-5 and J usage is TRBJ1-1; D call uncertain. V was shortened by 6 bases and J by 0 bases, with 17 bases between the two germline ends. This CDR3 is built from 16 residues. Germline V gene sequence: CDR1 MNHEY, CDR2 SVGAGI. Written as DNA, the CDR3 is TGTGCCAGCAGACCAGACTCGTGGCGGATGAACACTGAAGCTTTCTTT. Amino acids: CASRPDSWRMNTEAFF.